In its sample, the clone carrying this TCR beta chain was seen once. These data come from a study of immune heterogeneity within non-small cell lung tumors. Multiplex PCR employing 32 V and 13 J primers generated amplicons of the TCR beta CDR3. Each CDR3 protein is one row after TCRdb ran MiXCR on the multiplex PCR reads. Of under 7,500 distinct CDR3 sequences in the sample, 20% to 25% were seen once. Bulk tumor genomic DNA constituted the template, at around 600 ng per sample. Spaced far apart, several biopsies were taken from each primary tumor during surgery. Patients went through curative surgery, and their non-small cell lung cancer was untreated and newly diagnosed. Germline CDR1 reads SNHLY; CDR2 reads FYNNEI. V lost 3 bases and J lost 4, with 15 bases in between. The CDR3 has 16 amino acids.

The sample was lung tumor tissue. The chain links TRBV2 to TRBJ2-2; perhaps TRBD2 as D (6 bases). The clonotype originates from a man aged 60 to 75 with non-small cell lung cancer. The CDR3 reads CASSDPEGRRTGELFF. The CDR3 DNA reads as TGTGCCAGCAGTGATCCAGAGGGGAGGCGCACCGGGGAGCTGTTTTTT.